A single T cell receptor beta chain is shown here with its context. Its specificity is not known. The record originates from a study of blood T cells in healthy people across ages. Each donor supplied approximately 10 milliliters of peripheral blood. The CDR3 contains 17 residues. Then a second PCR, running roughly 7 to 11 cycles, was carried out with a sample-barcoded 5' primer and a J-beta primer mix. The authors tagged each cDNA molecule using a template-switch adaptor with 12 random nucleotides. Every sample gave at least 3 million paired-end reads containing CDR3. In TCRdb, the 5' RACE reads were re-called with MiXCR into one record per CDR3 protein. The repertoire holds approximately 1,000,000 distinct CDR3 sequences, with 40% to 50% as singletons. Study-level points and caveats: Bulk PBMC profiling left naive and antigen-experienced comparisons inconclusive.

The source is a woman aged 55-75 years in good health. This chain joins TRBV12-3 or TRBV12-4 and TRBJ2-7; possible D gene TRBD1, 6 bases. TRBJ2-5 matches the DNA end more closely, so the J call is doubtful. Specimen: blood. The CDR3, as DNA: TGTGCCAGCAGCCGCATGGGGGCAGGTGGACCCCCAGAGACCCAGTACTTC. Its translation: CASSRMGAGGPPETQYF.